In this sample, the clone carrying this TCR beta chain is medium-sized (0.01 to 0.1%). Its specificity is unknown. Looked up from germline, CDR1 is SGHRS and CDR2 is YFSETQ. This CDR3 contains 13 residues. V lost 3 bases and J lost 0, with 4 bases in between. These data are taken from a study of a mutant IDH1 vaccine in newly diagnosed glioma. Across the whole study: The treated population exhibited a male proportion of roughly 62%, a female proportion of about 40%, and a mean age of about 39 years. Visit timing is recorded as week 35 for V12 and week 47 for V13.

Time point: week 47, end of study. The content of each vaccine dose was 300 ug of mutant IDH1 20-mer peptide, and topical imiquimod accompanied it. The patients received vaccinations eight times, in weeks 1, 3, 5, 7, 11, 15, 19 and 23. Donor diagnoses consisted of new WHO grade 3 or 4 IDH1-mutant, ATRX-lost astrocytomas. The assay was immunoSEQ multiplex PCR, and TCRdb's table has in-frame clones only and misses some. The sample includes about 36,000 clones, about 81% seen only once; the top ten take 8.9%. The chain combines TRBV5-1 with TRBJ2-4; D not certain. The TCR sequence derives from a man between 40 and 49 years old with glioma. The sequenced sample was PBMCs, obtained from a glioma patient whose treatment included an IDH1 peptide vaccine. The CDR3 sequence: CASSWTAKNIQYF. CDR3 in DNA: TGCGCCAGCAGCTGGACAGCCAAAAACATTCAGTACTTC.